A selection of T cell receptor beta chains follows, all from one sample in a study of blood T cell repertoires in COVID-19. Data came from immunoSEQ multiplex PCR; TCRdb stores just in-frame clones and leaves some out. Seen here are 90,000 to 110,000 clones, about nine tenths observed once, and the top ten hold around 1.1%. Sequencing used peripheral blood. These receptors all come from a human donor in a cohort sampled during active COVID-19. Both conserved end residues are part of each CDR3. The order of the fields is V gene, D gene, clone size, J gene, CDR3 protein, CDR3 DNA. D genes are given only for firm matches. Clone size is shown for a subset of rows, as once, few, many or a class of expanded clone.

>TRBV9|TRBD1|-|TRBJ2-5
CASSVATGVQETQYF
TGTGCCAGCAGCGTGGCAACAGGGGTCCAAGAGACCCAGTACTTC
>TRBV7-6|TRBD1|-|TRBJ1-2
CASSAAGQGGYGYTF
TGTGCCAGCAGCGCCGCGGGACAGGGAGGCTATGGCTACACCTTC
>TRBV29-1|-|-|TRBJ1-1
CSVGGQFGNTEAFF
TGCAGCGTTGGTGGGCAGTTTGGGAACACTGAAGCTTTCTTT
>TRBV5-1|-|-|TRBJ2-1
CASSKPPFYNEQFF
TGCGCCAGCAGCAAGCCCCCCTTTTACAATGAGCAGTTCTTC
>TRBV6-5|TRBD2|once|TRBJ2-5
CASSSPSGVGETQYF
TGTGCCAGCAGTTCGCCTAGCGGAGTGGGAGAGACCCAGTACTTC
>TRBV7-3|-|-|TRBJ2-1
CASSIDGDNEQFF
TGTGCCAGCAGCATAGACGGGGACAATGAGCAGTTCTTC
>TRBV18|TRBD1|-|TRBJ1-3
CASSGRDRETGNTIYF
TGTGCCAGCTCAGGACGGGACAGGGAGACTGGAAACACCATATATTTT
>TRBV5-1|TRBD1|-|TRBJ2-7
CASSTWTGYSYEQYF
TGCGCCAGCAGCACATGGACAGGGTATTCCTACGAGCAGTACTTC
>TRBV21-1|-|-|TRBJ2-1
CAKRANEQFF
TGTGCCAAGAGGGCCAATGAGCAGTTCTTC
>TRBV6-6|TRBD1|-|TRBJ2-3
CASRPNRDRGTDTQYF
TGTGCCAGCAGACCAAACCGGGACAGGGGGACAGATACGCAGTATTTT
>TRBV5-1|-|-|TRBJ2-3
CASSLGSSGTDTQYF
TGCGCCAGCAGCTTGGGGTCCAGCGGCACAGATACGCAGTATTTT
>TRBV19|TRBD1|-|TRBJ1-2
CASSGTGGYDGYTF
TGTGCCAGTAGCGGGACAGGGGGCTACGATGGCTACACCTTC
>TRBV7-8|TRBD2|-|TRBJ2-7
CASSPQPKHLAGEGYEQYF
TGTGCCAGCAGCCCACAACCTAAACACCTAGCGGGAGAGGGGTACGAGCAGTACTTC
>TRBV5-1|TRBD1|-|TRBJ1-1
CASSSERQGRAFF
TGCGCCAGCAGTTCCGAACGACAGGGGCGGGCTTTCTTT
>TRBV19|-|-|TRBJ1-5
CASSIQGRQPQHF
TGTGCCAGTAGTATTCAGGGGCGGCAGCCCCAGCATTTT
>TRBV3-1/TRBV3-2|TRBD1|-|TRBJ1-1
CASTRGTGGARNTEAFF
TGTGCCAGCACCCGGGGGACAGGGGGCGCGAGGAACACTGAAGCTTTCTTT
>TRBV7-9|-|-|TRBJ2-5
CASSLFRDTQETQYF
TGTGCCAGCAGCTTATTCCGGGACACACAAGAGACCCAGTACTTC
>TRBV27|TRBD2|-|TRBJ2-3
CASRLAGVVDTQYF
TGTGCCAGCAGATTAGCGGGAGTGGTGGATACGCAGTATTTT
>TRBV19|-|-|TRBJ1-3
CASSSTADSGNTIYF
TGTGCCAGTAGTTCGACAGCAGACTCTGGAAACACCATATATTTT
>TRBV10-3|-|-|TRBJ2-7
CAIRYRGEQYF
TGTGCCATCAGATACCGGGGGGAGCAGTACTTC
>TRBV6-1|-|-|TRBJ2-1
CASSGQTESSYNEQFF
TGTGCCAGCAGTGGGCAGACAGAGTCCTCCTACAATGAGCAGTTCTTC
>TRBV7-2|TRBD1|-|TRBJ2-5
CASSLARDRLGETQYF
TGTGCCAGCAGCTTAGCGAGGGACAGGCTGGGAGAGACCCAGTACTTC
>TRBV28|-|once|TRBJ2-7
CASSFTGSPTEQYF
TGTGCCAGCAGTTTCACAGGGAGCCCTACCGAGCAGTACTTC
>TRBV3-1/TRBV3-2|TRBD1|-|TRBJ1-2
CASSAGTGHNYGYTF
TGTGCCAGCAGCGCAGGGACAGGCCATAACTATGGCTACACCTTC
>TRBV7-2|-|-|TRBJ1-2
CASSSQGRGNYGYTF
TGTGCCAGCAGCTCCCAGGGAAGGGGTAACTATGGCTACACCTTC
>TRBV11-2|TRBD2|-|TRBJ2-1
CASSSGTSGSSYNEQFF
TGTGCCAGCAGCTCGGGGACTAGCGGGAGCTCCTACAATGAGCAGTTCTTC
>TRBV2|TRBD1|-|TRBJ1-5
CASSTGGASNQPQHF
TGTGCCAGCAGTACAGGGGGAGCGAGCAATCAGCCCCAGCATTTT
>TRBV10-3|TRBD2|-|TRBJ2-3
CAVALAGGTDTQYF
TGTGCCGTTGCGTTAGCGGGGGGCACAGATACGCAGTATTTT
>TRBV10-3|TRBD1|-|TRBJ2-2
CAAGTGVTGELFF
TGTGCCGCCGGGACAGGGGTCACCGGGGAGCTGTTTTTT
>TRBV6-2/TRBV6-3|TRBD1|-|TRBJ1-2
CASSRQGATNYGYTF
TGTGCCAGCAGTCGACAGGGGGCCACAAACTATGGCTACACCTTC
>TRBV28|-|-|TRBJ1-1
CASSLPGNEAFF
TGTGCCAGCAGTTTACCAGGGAACGAAGCTTTCTTT
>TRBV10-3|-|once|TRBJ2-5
CAIRGSLESQYF
TGTGCCATCAGAGGGAGCTTGGAGTCCCAGTACTTC
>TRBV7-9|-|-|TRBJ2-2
CASSLGGPNTGELFF
TGTGCCAGCAGCTTAGGCGGGCCGAACACCGGGGAGCTGTTTTTT
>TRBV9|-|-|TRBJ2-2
CASSGQGGARTGELFF
TGTGCCAGCAGCGGGCAAGGGGGGGCGCGCACCGGGGAGCTGTTTTTT
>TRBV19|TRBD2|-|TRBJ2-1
CASSTSGRALINEQFF
TGTGCCAGTAGTACTAGCGGGAGGGCCCTGATCAATGAGCAGTTCTTC
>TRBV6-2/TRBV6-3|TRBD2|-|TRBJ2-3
CASSYSSGMGSDTQYF
TGTGCCAGCAGTTACTCTAGCGGGATGGGGTCAGATACGCAGTATTTT
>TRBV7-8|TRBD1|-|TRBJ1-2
CASSFRTGGEHYGYTF
TGTGCCAGCAGCTTCCGGACAGGGGGCGAGCACTATGGCTACACCTTC
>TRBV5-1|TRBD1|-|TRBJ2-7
CASSPGPTGGQYF
TGCGCCAGCAGCCCGGGACCTACAGGGGGGCAGTACTTC
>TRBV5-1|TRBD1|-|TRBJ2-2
CASSLRGQGNTGELFF
TGCGCCAGCAGCTTGCGGGGACAGGGTAACACCGGGGAGCTGTTTTTT
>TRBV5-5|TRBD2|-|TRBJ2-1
CASSLRRLLAGGNEQFF
TGTGCCAGCAGCTTGAGGAGGTTGCTAGCGGGGGGCAATGAGCAGTTCTTC